Shown below are 20 T cell receptor beta chains from a single sample sequenced in a study of human T cells and chemical hapten exposure. Via MiXCR, TCRdb re-called the RACE reads, giving one row per CDR3 protein. Of about 190,000 distinct CDR3 sequences in the sample, around a quarter were seen once. The time point was: patch test 3, about 24 weeks after DPC sensitization. As for treatment: therapeutic diphenylcyclopropenone sensitization with weekly scalp DPC. Specimen: whole blood, collected in connection with sensitization to the hapten diphenylcyclopropenone (DPC). The receptors here all came from a woman aged 40 to 50 with alopecia areata. Some clones in this sample may be carry-over from other donors' samples.

This clonotype was seen more than once but under ten times. This chain connects TRBV20-1 to TRBJ1-5; a weak D match, TRBD1 (6 bases). Deletions cut 6 bases from V and 7 bases from J, with 16 bases between. CDR1 and CDR2 (germline): DFQATT, SNEGSKA (reference sequence). CDR3 length equals 13 residues. The CDR3 DNA is TGCAGTGCCGCCGAGGGGGATCGCCAGCCCCAGCATTTT. Translating gives CSAAEGDRQPQHF.

The V and J genes are TRBV12-3 or TRBV12-4 and TRBJ1-5; D is unresolved. Between the trimmed V and J ends, which lost 3 bases and 7 bases, there was a span of 13 bases. The CDR3 is 14 residues long. CDR3 DNA sequence: TGTGCCAGCAGTTTTTCGTCGGGATTACAGCCCCAGCATTTT. Translating gives CASSFSSGLQPQHF.

This clonotype has only a few counts. CDR3 sequence (DNA): TGTGCCAGCAGCGTAGCTCCCGGGGCGGACTACGAGCAGTACTTC. Amino acid sequence: CASSVAPGADYEQYF. The V call is TRBV9, the J call TRBJ2-7; the D call may be TRBD1 or TRBD2 (5 bases each). Between the trimmed V and J ends, which lost 0 bases and 3 bases, there was a span of 13 bases. CDR1 is SGDLS and CDR2 is YYNGEE in the germline V gene. The CDR3 loop spans 15 amino acids.

This clonotype has at least ten counts. This chain uses TRBV6-2 or TRBV6-3 with TRBJ2-2; maybe TRBD2 (5 bases). The germline CDR1 and CDR2 sequences are MNHEY and SVGEGT. V lost 6 bases and J lost 3, with 11 bases in between. The CDR3 is 14 amino acids. The CDR3 coding sequence is TGTGCCAGCAGAAAGCCCGGGGACACCGGGGAGCTGTTTTTT. It specifies CASRKPGDTGELFF.

J is TRBJ1-6 and V is TRBV4-2; D is perhaps TRBD1 (5 bases). This CDR3 spans 15 amino acids. Germline V lookup: CDR1 LGHNA, CDR2 YNFKEQ. Trimming stripped 0 bases from V and 4 bases from J, with 7 bases between. CDR3 nucleotide sequence: TGTGCCAGCAGCCAAGATCGGGGGTATAATTCACCCCTCCACTTT. Translated: CASSQDRGYNSPLHF.

The chain is built from TRBV27 and TRBJ2-3; no reliable D call. Looked up from germline, CDR1 is MNHEY and CDR2 is SMNVEV (reference sequence). The CDR3 covers 11 residues. V was pared by 8 bases and J by 10 bases, with 13 bases between. The CDR3 protein is CASGLSKAQYF. CDR3 DNA: TGTGCCAGCGGCCTCTCTAAGGCGCAGTATTTT.

This clonotype was picked up a small number of times. The chain couples TRBV7-6 to TRBJ2-5; 9 positions agree with TRBD1. Germline-derived CDR1 and CDR2 are SGHVS and FNYEAQ. The CDR3 sequence is 14 residues long. V trimming: 5 bases; J trimming: 3 bases; junction bases outside the gene matches: 4. The CDR3 DNA follows: TGTGCCAGCAGCCCTGGGACAGGGAAAGAGACCCAGTACTTC. Encoded protein: CASSPGTGKETQYF.

The chain combines TRBV12-3 or TRBV12-4 with TRBJ1-1; the D is unclear. This CDR3 is built from 14 residues. The V and J ends lost 6 bases and 5 bases respectively, with 16 bases between them. CDR3 loop: CASSHGPGGTEAFF. Written as DNA, the CDR3 is TGTGCCAGCAGCCATGGACCGGGAGGGACTGAAGCTTTCTTT.

The chain is built from TRBV27 and TRBJ2-3; D is undetermined. Trimming removed 7 bases at V and 6 bases at J, with 8 bases between. This CDR3 comprises 11 residues. Germline CDR1 is MNHEY and CDR2 is SMNVEV (reference sequence). CDR3 sequence: CASTSRDTQYF. The CDR3 bases are TGTGCCAGCACCTCCCGTGATACGCAGTATTTT.

The genes are TRBV19 and TRBJ2-7; D could derive from TRBD1 or TRBD2 (6 bases each). CDR3 length: 15 residues. V gave up 2 bases and J gave up 0 bases, with 11 bases separating them. Germline V gene data show CDR1 as LNHDA and CDR2 as SQIVND (reference sequence). CDR3 loop: CASSISGASSYEQYF. In DNA, the CDR3 is TGTGCCAGTAGTATATCGGGGGCGAGCTCCTACGAGCAGTACTTC.

The rearrangement links TRBV12-3 or TRBV12-4 to TRBJ1-2; weak D call: TRBD1 (6 bases). Trimming removed 2 bases from V and 7 bases from J, with 14 bases in between. The CDR3 has 14 residues. The DNA of the CDR3 is TGTGCCAGCAGTTTATATCTGGGGGCTGGTGGCTACACCTTC. It encodes CASSLYLGAGGYTF.

This clonotype has a handful of counts. The chain joins TRBV29-1 to TRBJ1-1, with D perhaps TRBD1 (6 bases). Trimming removed 4 bases from V and 4 bases from J, with 19 bases in between. This CDR3 has 15 amino acids. CDR1 and CDR2 (germline): SQVTM, ANQGSEA. The CDR3 sequence is CSVGRGGPTPTEAFF. Here the CDR3 DNA reads TGCAGCGTTGGTAGGGGGGGTCCTACCCCCACTGAAGCTTTCTTT.

This chain uses TRBV19 with TRBJ2-2, with D perhaps matching TRBD1 (5 bases). The CDR3 is 15 residues long. Trimming removed 6 bases from V and 4 bases from J, with 15 bases in between. The germline gives CDR1 LNHDA, CDR2 SQIVND (reference sequence). The CDR3 DNA follows: TGTGCCAGTAGACAGCCCGGACATCGCACCGGGGAGCTGTTTTTT. The encoded protein is CASRQPGHRTGELFF.

The chain has TRBV7-2 and TRBJ2-7, with TRBD1 identical over 7 bases. With 5 bases clipped from V and 9 bases from J, the junction kept 7 bases outside the gene matches. Germline-derived CDR1 and CDR2 are SGHTA and FQGNSA. The length of the CDR3 is 12 residues. The CDR3 loop reads CASSPDRVGQYF. The DNA of the CDR3 is TGTGCCAGCAGCCCAGACAGGGTCGGGCAGTACTTC.

The chain has TRBV20-1 and TRBJ2-7; 10 positions agree with TRBD2. The CDR3 runs 15 residues. Unmatched junction bases numbered 8, after V lost 4 bases and J lost 2 bases. Germline CDR1 DFQATT, CDR2 SNEGSKA (reference sequence). The CDR3 nucleotides read TGCAGTGCTAATCCGGGACTAGCGAATACCTACGAGCAGTACTTC. This translates into CSANPGLANTYEQYF.

The chain carries TRBV19 and TRBJ2-7, with a possible D match to TRBD2 (5 bases). V lost 4 bases and J 4 bases, leaving 20 bases between the germline ends. The CDR3 covers 16 residues. Germline loops: CDR1 LNHDA, CDR2 SQIVND (reference sequence). CDR3 sequence: CASSTVLWTGDYEQYF. In DNA, the CDR3 is TGTGCCAGTAGTACGGTCCTTTGGACTGGTGATTACGAGCAGTACTTC. The entire variable domain, with the rest obtained from reference TRBV19 and TRBJ2-7, is as follows: DGGITQSPKYLFRKEGQNVTLSCEQNLNHDAMYWYRQDPGQGLRLIYYSQIVNDFQKGDIAEGYSVSREKKESFPLTVTSAQKNPTAFYLCASSTVLWTGDYEQYFGPGTRLTVT.

This sequence joins TRBV9 and TRBJ2-3, with 10 bases lining up with TRBD1. The ends lost 0 bases at V and 8 bases at J; junction bases unmatched: 6. Germline values: CDR1 SGDLS, CDR2 YYNGEE. CDR3 length equals 15 residues. The CDR3 spells CASSVGTGGSGTQYF. DNA of the CDR3: TGTGCCAGCAGCGTAGGGACAGGGGGAAGCGGTACGCAGTATTTT.

In its sample, this clonotype was seen many times. The chain recombines TRBV5-1 with TRBJ1-5; D remains unclear. The germline V and J ends were trimmed by 1 base and 7 bases, with 15 bases remaining between them. This CDR3 region has 15 residues. Germline V gives CDR1 SGHRS, CDR2 YFSETQ. CDR3 coding DNA: TGCGCCAGCAGCTTGTGGGGAGGGCGGGAGCAGCCCCAGCATTTT. Its translation is CASSLWGGREQPQHF. The variable domain in full, completed from reference TRBV5-1 and TRBJ1-5, reads KAGVTQTPRYLIKTRGQQVTLSCSPISGHRSVSWYQQTPGQGLQFLFEYFSETQRNKGNFPGRFSGRQFSNSRSEMNVSTLELGDSALYLCASSLWGGREQPQHFGDGTRLSIL.

The J gene is TRBJ1-5, the V gene TRBV5-8; D unresolved. The germline CDR1 and CDR2 sequences are SGHTS and YDEGEE. The V end was cut by 0 bases, the J end by 2 bases, with 12 bases between. The CDR3 totals 16 residues. DNA of the CDR3: TGTGCCAGCAGCTTGGCCCTCGGCCAGGGCAATCAGCCCCAGCATTTT. It specifies CASSLALGQGNQPQHF.

The chain carries TRBV11-2 and TRBJ2-2, with TRBD2 matching 8 bases. Germline CDR1 and CDR2: SGHAT and FQNNGV. The CDR3 has 16 amino acids. V dropped 5 bases and J dropped 6; count of bases not matched to a gene: 11. CDR3 sequence reads: CASSQRGTSLPGELFF. The CDR3 bases are TGTGCCAGCAGCCAGAGGGGGACTAGTCTCCCCGGGGAGCTGTTTTTT.